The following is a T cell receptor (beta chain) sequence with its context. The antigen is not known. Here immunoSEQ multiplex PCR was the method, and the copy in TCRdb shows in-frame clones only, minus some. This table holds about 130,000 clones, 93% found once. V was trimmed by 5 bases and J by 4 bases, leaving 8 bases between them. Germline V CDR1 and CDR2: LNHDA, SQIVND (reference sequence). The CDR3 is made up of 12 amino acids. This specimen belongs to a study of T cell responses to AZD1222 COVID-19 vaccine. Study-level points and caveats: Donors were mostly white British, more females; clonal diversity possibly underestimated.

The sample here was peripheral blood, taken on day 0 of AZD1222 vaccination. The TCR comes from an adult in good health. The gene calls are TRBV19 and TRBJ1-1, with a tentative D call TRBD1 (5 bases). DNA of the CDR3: TGTGCCAGTAGTCTCGGGGCCACTGAAGCTTTCTTT. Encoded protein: CASSLGATEAFF.